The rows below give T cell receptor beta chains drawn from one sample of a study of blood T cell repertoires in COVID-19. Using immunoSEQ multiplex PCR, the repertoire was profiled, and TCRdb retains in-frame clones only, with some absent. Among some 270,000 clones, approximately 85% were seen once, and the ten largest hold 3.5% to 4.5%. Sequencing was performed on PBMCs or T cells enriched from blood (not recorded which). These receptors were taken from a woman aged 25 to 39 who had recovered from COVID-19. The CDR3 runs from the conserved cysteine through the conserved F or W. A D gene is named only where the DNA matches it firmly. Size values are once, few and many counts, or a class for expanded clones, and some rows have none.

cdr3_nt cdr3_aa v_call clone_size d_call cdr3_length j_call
TGTGCCAGCAGTTTATTTTGGGGGACTAGCGGCACCGGGGAGCTGTTTTTT CASSLFWGTSGTGELFF TRBV28 once TRBD2 17 TRBJ2-2
TGTGCCAGCAGCTTATGGCTTAGACAGAACACTGAAGCTTTCTTT CASSLWLRQNTEAFF TRBV7-2 - - 15 TRBJ1-1
TGTGCCAGCAGACTCGACAGGGGGCGCTCCGGGGAGCTGTTTTTT CASRLDRGRSGELFF TRBV2 - TRBD1 15 TRBJ2-2
TGCAGCGGCTCTCAATCCCTCAGGGGGCCGGGCTATGGCTACACCTTC CSGSQSLRGPGYGYTF TRBV29-1 - TRBD1 16 TRBJ1-2
TGTGCCAGCAGTTCCAGTTGGTATGGCTACACCTTC CASSSSWYGYTF TRBV28 - - 12 TRBJ1-2
TGTGCCAGCAGCTTGAGTCCGGAGGGCTACACCTTC CASSLSPEGYTF TRBV5-6 - - 12 TRBJ1-2
TGTGCCAGCAGTTTTTCAGGGGCTGGGGCCAACGTCCTGACTTTC CASSFSGAGANVLTF TRBV27 - - 15 TRBJ2-6
TGTGCCAGCAGCCAGATCCTCAGGGGCACGACTGAAGCTTTCTTT CASSQILRGTTEAFF TRBV14 - - 15 TRBJ1-1
TGCGCCAGCAGCCTCTCCGGTGGGACAGGGGGCATGAACACTGAAGCTTTCTTT CASSLSGGTGGMNTEAFF TRBV5-1 - TRBD1 18 TRBJ1-1
TGTGCCAGCAGGACGACAGGAAGCTCCTACAATGAGCAGTTCTTC CASRTTGSSYNEQFF TRBV28 - - 15 TRBJ2-1
TGTGCCAGCAGCGTCACCGGGGAGCTGTTTTTT CASSVTGELFF TRBV28 - - 11 TRBJ2-2
TGTGCCAGCAGTTACTTACCGGGAGGGTCCTACAATGAGCAGTTCTTC CASSYLPGGSYNEQFF TRBV6-5 - TRBD2 16 TRBJ2-1
TGTGCCAGCAGTCCCTTCGGGACACTACAACTCTCCCAAGAGACCCAGTACTTC CASSPFGTLQLSQETQYF TRBV27 - - 18 TRBJ2-5
TGTGCCAGCAGCTCAACGACTAGCGGGAGGCATAGGGGTGAGCAGTTCTTC CASSSTTSGRHRGEQFF TRBV7-9 - TRBD2 17 TRBJ2-1
TGCGCCAGCGAGGGACAGGGCGATCCGGCAGATACGCAGTATTTT CASEGQGDPADTQYF TRBV5-1 once TRBD1 15 TRBJ2-3
TGTGCCAGCAGCTCTTACAACCACGAGCAGTACTTC CASSSYNHEQYF TRBV5-8 - - 12 TRBJ2-7
TGTGCCAGCAGCCAAGACAGGGTTTGGCGGAACACTGAAGCTTTCTTT CASSQDRVWRNTEAFF TRBV3-1/TRBV3-2 - - 16 TRBJ1-1
TGTGCCAGTAGCCCGACAGGGAGCAACACTGAAGCTTTCTTT CASSPTGSNTEAFF TRBV19 - TRBD1 14 TRBJ1-1
TGTGCCAGTAGTATAGATCGACAGATACCTAACTATGGCTACACCTTC CASSIDRQIPNYGYTF TRBV19 few - 16 TRBJ1-2
TGTGCCAGCAGCTTAGCGACAGGGAATGAGCAGTTCTTC CASSLATGNEQFF TRBV7-9 - TRBD1 13 TRBJ2-1
TGTGCCAGCAGCTTGGATATGGGGGGATATAATTCACCCCTCCACTTT CASSLDMGGYNSPLHF TRBV5-8 - - 16 TRBJ1-6
TGCGCCAGCAGTGAGGAACCGGGACAGCGAACCCGGTGGACTGGAAACACCATATATTTT CASSEEPGQRTRWTGNTIYF TRBV10-1 few TRBD1 20 TRBJ1-3
TGTGCCAGCAGTTCTCTAGCGGTAAATCAGTTCTTC CASSSLAVNQFF TRBV12-3/TRBV12-4 - TRBD2 12 TRBJ2-1
TGCGCCAGCGGGCAGTACCAAGAGACCCAGTACTTC CASGQYQETQYF TRBV23-1 - - 12 TRBJ2-5
TGTGCCAGCCAGGGTCAGGGACTAGCCAAAAACATTCAGTACTTC CASQGQGLAKNIQYF TRBV2 - - 15 TRBJ2-4
TGTGCCAGCGCTCTAGCGGGAGTACGTAATGAGCAGTTCTTC CASALAGVRNEQFF TRBV27 once TRBD2 14 TRBJ2-1
TGTGCCTGGAGTGTAGGTCTAGCGGGCACCGGGGAGCTGTTTTTT CAWSVGLAGTGELFF TRBV30 - TRBD2 15 TRBJ2-2
TGTGCCAGCAGCCCGCGGGTGGGGACAGGGTTCTACGAGCAGTACTTC CASSPRVGTGFYEQYF TRBV21-1 once - 16 TRBJ2-7
TGTGCCAGCAGCTCAGATACAACTAATGAAAAACTGTTTTTT CASSSDTTNEKLFF TRBV5-4 - - 14 TRBJ1-4
TGCAGCGCCGCGGAGGGTAATGAAAAACTGTTTTTT CSAAEGNEKLFF TRBV29-1 - - 12 TRBJ1-4
TGTGCCAGCAGTTTTGGTCTGGGGGCTTACGAGCAGTACTTC CASSFGLGAYEQYF TRBV27 once - 14 TRBJ2-7
TGTGCCAGCCTGGGGGCAGGGGGATACACCGGGGAGCTGTTTTTT CASLGAGGYTGELFF TRBV6-1 - TRBD1 15 TRBJ2-2
TGTGCCAGCAGCTTAGGGGACAGGGTAACTTACGAGCAGTACTTC CASSLGDRVTYEQYF TRBV7-9 - TRBD1 15 TRBJ2-7
TGCGCCAGCAGCCAAGAGGCGAGGACTAGCCAATACGAGCAGTACTTC CASSQEARTSQYEQYF TRBV4-1 - TRBD2 16 TRBJ2-7
TGTGCCAGCAGCTTGATCGGAGTTAAAGAGACCCAGTACTTC CASSLIGVKETQYF TRBV5-4 - - 14 TRBJ2-5
TGTGCCTGGAGTCGGGAGGGGACGGGGGTCCCCCTCCACTTT CAWSREGTGVPLHF TRBV30 few - 14 TRBJ1-6
TGTGCCATCAGTGAGCCTACGACCTGGACAGGGGAAGAGACCCAGTACTTC CAISEPTTWTGEETQYF TRBV10-3 - TRBD1 17 TRBJ2-5
TGTGCCAGCAGCTATCTCGACAGGGTGAACTATGGCTACACCTTC CASSYLDRVNYGYTF TRBV27 - TRBD1 15 TRBJ1-2
TGTGCCAGCAGCCAAGAAGCACCGAAGTACTATGGCTACACCTTC CASSQEAPKYYGYTF TRBV4-2 - - 15 TRBJ1-2
TGTGCCAGCAGTGGCCCCCTCGGCTACGAGCAGTACTTC CASSGPLGYEQYF TRBV25-1 - - 13 TRBJ2-7
TGCGCCAGCAGCATGACTCAGGGGTACACAGATACGCAGTATTTT CASSMTQGYTDTQYF TRBV5-1 - - 15 TRBJ2-3
TGTGCCAGCTCCGACCTACAGGTCTTTAATGAAAAACTGTTTTTT CASSDLQVFNEKLFF TRBV19 - - 15 TRBJ1-4
TGCAGCGTTCTACAGGGATCTAACTATGGCTACACCTTC CSVLQGSNYGYTF TRBV29-1 - - 13 TRBJ1-2
TGTGCCATCCTTCAGGGGCCCTATGGCTACACCTTC CAILQGPYGYTF TRBV12-3/TRBV12-4 - - 12 TRBJ1-2
TGCGCCAGCAGCTTACAGGGGGCGAAGTACGAGCAGTACTTC CASSLQGAKYEQYF TRBV5-1 - TRBD1 14 TRBJ2-7
TGCGCCAGCAGCTTGGCCGAGGCAGCGGGCACTGAAGCTTTCTTT CASSLAEAAGTEAFF TRBV5-1 - - 15 TRBJ1-1
TGTGCCAGTAGTATTAGAGCTTCCTTGTACCAAGAGACCCAGTACTTC CASSIRASLYQETQYF TRBV19 - - 16 TRBJ2-5
TGTGCCAGCTCCGGGACTAGCCACAATGAGCAGTTCTTC CASSGTSHNEQFF TRBV6-4 - TRBD2 13 TRBJ2-1
TGTGCCAGCAGCCAGGCTTTAAGCGGGGGCGGCACAGATACGCAGTATTTT CASSQALSGGGTDTQYF TRBV4-2 - TRBD2 17 TRBJ2-3
TGTGCCAGCAGGAGGACAGTATACTACGAGCAGTACTTC CASRRTVYYEQYF TRBV6-5 few - 13 TRBJ2-7
TGTGCCAGCTCACCCGACGGGTATACGCAGTATTTT CASSPDGYTQYF TRBV18 - - 12 TRBJ2-3
TGTGCCAGCAGTTTAGGAGGGAACAATTCACCCCTCCACTTT CASSLGGNNSPLHF TRBV28 - - 14 TRBJ1-6
TGTGCCAGCAGCGTCAATACGGTAGAGCAGTTCTTC CASSVNTVEQFF TRBV9 - - 12 TRBJ2-1
TGTGCCAGCAGTCGGGACAATCGAAATGAAAAACTGTTTTTT CASSRDNRNEKLFF TRBV6-5 - - 14 TRBJ1-4
TGTGCCAGCACACCACGCCGGGGTCCTGGCTATGGCTACACCTTC CASTPRRGPGYGYTF TRBV7-2 few - 15 TRBJ1-2